This T cell receptor (beta chain) was recovered during a study of cytomegalovirus exposure and HLA in healthy donors. Across the study: An analysis done earlier identified almost 120 million unique TCR beta sequences from about 180 million T cells. Study observations and caveats: Listed as cytomegalovirus-associated were 150 or so TCR beta chains. Certain indistinguishable V segments, among them TRBV6-2 and TRBV6-3, were excluded. In a later analysis, common viral pathogens appeared linked to several of the most significant clusters.

The PCR ran on 60 Vbeta and 13 Jbeta primers. Profiled with immunoSEQ multiplex PCR; TCRdb holds only in-frame clones, not every one. The sample has fewer than 250,000 clones, around 84% seen once. The germline gives CDR1 SGHRS, CDR2 YFSETQ. CDR3 length equals 14 residues. V was clipped by 0 bases and J by 5 bases; unmatched bases: 2. This clone was recorded a few times. Its target is not known. The rearrangement links TRBV5-1 to TRBJ2-3; 8 bases match TRBD2. The sequence was obtained from a woman aged 18 to 35 in good health and CMV-seronegative. Sequencing used PBMCs. This chain's CDR3 is CASSLGTSRDTQYF. The CDR3 DNA reads TGCGCCAGCAGCTTGGGGACTAGCCGAGATACGCAGTATTTT.